This is a list of T cell receptor beta chains from one sample in a study of T-cell memory formation after mild COVID-19. TCRdb recomputed calls from the 5' RACE reads with MiXCR, one row per CDR3 protein. The profile shows 150,000 to 200,000 distinct CDR3 sequences, around 10% of them singletons. Sample: PBMCs or a T cell subset sorted from them (not recorded which). All receptors derive from a man younger than 35 who had mild COVID-19 (a few samples of this study predate the infection). Cell type and time point are not known. Each CDR3 is given with its conserved first and last residue. A D gene is named only where the DNA matches it firmly. Not every row has a clone size; where given, it reads once, few, many or a size class.

size: .
D: TRBD1
J: TRBJ1-2
V: TRBV5-1
DNA: TGCGCCAGCAGCTTCGGACAGGAGCGGAACTATGGCTACACCTTC
CDR3: CASSFGQERNYGYTF

size: .
D: TRBD1
J: TRBJ1-5
V: TRBV27
DNA: TGTGCCAGCAGTTTAGACAGGGTTGGCAATCAGCCCCAGCATTTT
CDR3: CASSLDRVGNQPQHF

size: few
D: TRBD1
J: TRBJ1-2
V: TRBV20-1
DNA: TGCAGTGCTGATGACAGGGATAACTATGGCTACACCTTC
CDR3: CSADDRDNYGYTF

size: .
D: TRBD1
J: TRBJ1-2
V: TRBV20-1
DNA: TGCAGTGCTAGGCCCCGGACAGGGGCGCGGGGTGGCTACACCTTC
CDR3: CSARPRTGARGGYTF

size: .
D: .
J: TRBJ1-2
V: TRBV18
DNA: TGTGCCAGCTCAGAGCAGGACTACTTCTATGGCTACACCTTC
CDR3: CASSEQDYFYGYTF

size: few
D: .
J: TRBJ2-1
V: TRBV6-1
DNA: TGTGCCAGCAGGAGAATCGGGGCCGGCGATGAGCAGTTCTTC
CDR3: CASRRIGAGDEQFF

size: .
D: TRBD1
J: TRBJ1-5
V: TRBV2
DNA: TGTGCCAGCAGCCCGGGACAGCCCAATCAGCCCCAGCATTTT
CDR3: CASSPGQPNQPQHF

size: many
D: .
J: TRBJ2-3
V: TRBV24-1
DNA: TGTGCCACCAGTGATTTGGTTACAGATACGCAGTATTTT
CDR3: CATSDLVTDTQYF

size: .
D: .
J: TRBJ2-3
V: TRBV9
DNA: TGTGCCAGCAGCGTAGATATAGGGACTAGCACAGATACGCAGTATTTT
CDR3: CASSVDIGTSTDTQYF

size: .
D: TRBD1
J: TRBJ1-1
V: TRBV7-9
DNA: TGTGCCAGCAGGCCTCCCTTAAGGACAGGGCCCAACACTGAAGCTTTCTTT
CDR3: CASRPPLRTGPNTEAFF

size: .
D: TRBD2
J: TRBJ2-7
V: TRBV12-3/TRBV12-4
DNA: TGTGCCAGCAGTCTTGATCGACTAGCGGTGCACTACGAGCAGTACTTC
CDR3: CASSLDRLAVHYEQYF

size: many
D: .
J: TRBJ2-3
V: TRBV5-1
DNA: TGCGCCAGCAGCTCCCAGACCCTCACAGATACGCAGTATTTT
CDR3: CASSSQTLTDTQYF

size: few
D: .
J: TRBJ2-3
V: TRBV5-1
DNA: TGCGCCAGCAGCCCAGACGCGGCGGGGATAAGCACAGATACGCAGTATTTT
CDR3: CASSPDAAGISTDTQYF

size: few
D: .
J: TRBJ1-1
V: TRBV5-1
DNA: TGCGCCAGCAGCGATGCAGGGAAAGACACTGAAGCTTTCTTT
CDR3: CASSDAGKDTEAFF

size: .
D: TRBD2
J: TRBJ2-3
V: TRBV6-5
DNA: TGTGCCAGCAGTTACGGGGAGCGGGGTGTTGGAGATACGCAGTATTTT
CDR3: CASSYGERGVGDTQYF

size: .
D: .
J: TRBJ2-3
V: TRBV5-5
DNA: TGTGCCAGCAGCCTGAGGACTAGCACAGATACGCAGTATTTT
CDR3: CASSLRTSTDTQYF

size: many
D: TRBD1
J: TRBJ1-6
V: TRBV5-5
DNA: TGTGCCAGCAGCTTGCGGACCCCCGGGACAGGGGGACCGGGTGTGTCCCTCCACTTT
CDR3: CASSLRTPGTGGPGVSLHF

size: many
D: TRBD1
J: TRBJ2-7
V: TRBV7-2
DNA: TGTGCCAGCAGCGTCGGGACAGGGGGCGATTACTACGAGCAGTACTTC
CDR3: CASSVGTGGDYYEQYF

size: many
D: .
J: TRBJ1-2
V: TRBV11-1
DNA: TGTGCCAGCAGCTCAGCGGGACCGGCGTCTGGCTATGGCTACACCTTC
CDR3: CASSSAGPASGYGYTF

size: few
D: TRBD1
J: TRBJ2-5
V: TRBV10-3
DNA: TGTGCATCGGGGCAGGGGGTCCAAGAGACCCAGTACTTC
CDR3: CASGQGVQETQYF

size: few
D: .
J: TRBJ2-1
V: TRBV3-2
DNA: .
CDR3: CASSNVGQGATYNEQFF

size: .
D: .
J: TRBJ2-7
V: TRBV10-3
DNA: TGTGCCATCAGTGAGAGGGGCCTTGGATACGAGCAGTACTTC
CDR3: CAISERGLGYEQYF

size: .
D: TRBD1
J: TRBJ2-1
V: TRBV6-5
DNA: TGTGCCAGCAGTTACTCGAGTTCAGGGGGTTACAATGAGCAGTTCTTC
CDR3: CASSYSSSGGYNEQFF

size: few
D: .
J: TRBJ1-1
V: TRBV7-2
DNA: TGTGCCAGCAGCTTAGAGCGCCGGGGGGCGTGGACTGAAGCTTTCTTT
CDR3: CASSLERRGAWTEAFF